The rows below give T cell receptor beta chains drawn from one sample of a study of OX40 agonist ivuxolimab in advanced cancers. TCRdb's table, derived via immunoSEQ multiplex PCR, lists solely in-frame clones and lacks some. The repertoire holds about 15,000 clones, approximately 78% seen once, with over 25% in the top ten. This specimen was CD4+ or CD8+ T cells sorted from blood, taken in a trial of the OX40 agonist ivuxolimab. The receptors stem from an adult with an advanced solid tumor such as melanoma, head and neck, liver or kidney cancer. CDR3s include the opening cysteine and the closing phenylalanine or tryptophan. Each record gives: V gene, clone size, J gene, D gene, CDR3 DNA, CDR3 protein. The D gene is left open where the match is weak. The size field is filled for only some rows; it gives once, few, many or a size class.

TRBV27	-	TRBJ2-2	TRBD1	TGTGCCAGCAGTTTAACAGGGGGATTACTAGGTCTGTTTTTT	CASSLTGGLLGLFF
TRBV7-9	-	TRBJ2-3	TRBD1	TGTGCCAGCAGCCAAGGGCCCGGGACAGCTCTCCAGAAGGATACGCAGTATTTT	CASSQGPGTALQKDTQYF
TRBV7-7	-	TRBJ2-1	-	TGTGCCAGCAGCTCTGGGACGGGGGATGAGCAGTTCTTC	CASSSGTGDEQFF
TRBV11-2	-	TRBJ1-2	-	TGTGCCAGCAGCTTCGAACAGGCCTCGCTCTATGGCTACACCTTC	CASSFEQASLYGYTF
TRBV7-2	-	TRBJ2-3	-	TGTGCCAGCAGCTTAGAGAGGCACAAAGGTGTCTGGAATACGCAGTATTTT	CASSLERHKGVWNTQYF
TRBV6-6	medium-sized	TRBJ1-2	-	TGTGCCAGCAGTTACACCCATCCGGGAGCCCTAGGCTACACCTTC	CASSYTHPGALGYTF
TRBV27	-	TRBJ1-5	TRBD1	TGTGCCAGCAGAGGGACAGGGGGATATCAGCCCCAGCATTTT	CASRGTGGYQPQHF
TRBV18	-	TRBJ1-4	TRBD1	TGTGCCAGCTCAACCCGGGACAGCCCAACTAATGAAAAACTGTTTTTT	CASSTRDSPTNEKLFF
TRBV28	medium-sized	TRBJ2-1	-	TGTGCCAGCAGTTTAAACAGGCTAGGTGAAGGCGGGGACAATGAGCAGTTCTTC	CASSLNRLGEGGDNEQFF
TRBV5-5	-	TRBJ1-1	-	TGTGCCAGCAGTCCCAGTGGGGGTAGCACTGAAGCTTTCTTT	CASSPSGGSTEAFF
TRBV6-5	-	TRBJ1-1	-	TGTGCCAGCAGTTCACCCCGGGTGATGAACACTGAAGCTTTCTTT	CASSSPRVMNTEAFF
TRBV14	-	TRBJ2-7	TRBD2	TGTGCCAGCAGCTCTAGCGGGAGAGGTTACGAGCAGTACTTC	CASSSSGRGYEQYF
TRBV11-2	-	TRBJ1-2	-	TGTGCCAGCAGCTTACATATCTCGGGGAGCCCATATGGCTACACCTTC	CASSLHISGSPYGYTF
TRBV4-1	-	TRBJ2-5	TRBD1	TGCGCCAGCAGCCAATTGACAGGGGGCTGGGGAGAGACCCAGTACTTC	CASSQLTGGWGETQYF
TRBV9	-	TRBJ1-1	-	TGTGCCAGCAGCGTAGATGGGGAGGGAATTCGGGGGAACACTGAAGCTTTCTTT	CASSVDGEGIRGNTEAFF
TRBV27	-	TRBJ2-3	-	TGTGCCAGCAGTGACCGGGATTACACAGATACGCAGTATTTT	CASSDRDYTDTQYF
TRBV6-6	-	TRBJ2-5	-	TGTGCCAGCAGTTACGGGCAGTACGAGACCCAGTACTTC	CASSYGQYETQYF
TRBV28	-	TRBJ2-7	-	TGTGCCAGCAGTCAGCGGGTTTTGTTTTACGAGCAGTACTTC	CASSQRVLFYEQYF
TRBV15	-	TRBJ2-2	-	TGTGCCACCAGCAGCTTCATACAGGTCTCCGCGAACACCGGGGAGCTGTTTTTT	CATSSFIQVSANTGELFF
TRBV28	-	TRBJ2-5	-	TGTGCCAGTAGAACCGGCCTTTGGGAGACCCAGTACTTC	CASRTGLWETQYF
TRBV6-5	once	TRBJ2-3	-	TGTGCCAGCAGTTCTGGGACGTACTCTCGTACGACGCAGTATTTT	CASSSGTYSRTTQYF
TRBV16	-	TRBJ1-2	-	TGTGCCAGCAGCCAATCGGGGCAGACTAACTATGGCTACACCTTC	CASSQSGQTNYGYTF
TRBV7-9	-	TRBJ1-5	-	TGTGCCAGCAGCTTAAGTTTGGGGGCTTATGAGCAGCCCCAGCATTTT	CASSLSLGAYEQPQHF
TRBV27	-	TRBJ1-4	TRBD1	TGTGCCAGCAGTTTACACGGTCCGGGACAGGGGTTTATACCTAATGAAAAACTGTTTTTT	CASSLHGPGQGFIPNEKLFF
TRBV6-5	-	TRBJ2-7	-	TGTGCCAGCAGTCTTGACGACCCTTTTTACGAGCAGTACTTC	CASSLDDPFYEQYF
TRBV5-8	-	TRBJ1-2	TRBD1	TGTGCCAGCAGCGGGACAGGCTTTTATGGCTACACCTTC	CASSGTGFYGYTF
TRBV19	-	TRBJ2-7	-	TGTGCCAGTAGTTCAATGCCCCTCTCCGGGCTAGGGGTCTACGAGCAGTACTTC	CASSSMPLSGLGVYEQYF
TRBV12-5	once	TRBJ2-7	-	TGTGCTAGTGGTGCCTCGGACAGTAACGAGCAGTACTTC	CASGASDSNEQYF
TRBV2	-	TRBJ2-7	TRBD1	TGTGCCAGCGAGGGACAGACGGCCTACGAGCAGTACTTC	CASEGQTAYEQYF
TRBV6-6	-	TRBJ2-7	TRBD2	TGTGCCAGCAGCCTAGCGGGAGGGCCCTACGAGCAGTACTTC	CASSLAGGPYEQYF
TRBV27	-	TRBJ2-2	-	TGTGCCAGCAGTTTAGATTTGACAGCCACCGGGGAGCTGTTTTTT	CASSLDLTATGELFF
TRBV27	-	TRBJ2-6	-	TGTGCCAGCAGGCTCGGGGCCAACGTCCTGACTTTC	CASRLGANVLTF
TRBV7-8	-	TRBJ2-7	TRBD1	TGTGCCAGCAGCCCCCAGGGCAGGGGGTACGAGCAGTACTTC	CASSPQGRGYEQYF
TRBV7-8	-	TRBJ1-2	-	TGTGCCAGCAGCTTAACGGACCGAGGTCTTGGTGGCTACACCTTC	CASSLTDRGLGGYTF
TRBV2	-	TRBJ2-1	-	TGTGCCAGCAGTGACAGGGTGTCCGATGAGCAGTTCTTC	CASSDRVSDEQFF
TRBV9	-	TRBJ2-3	TRBD2	TGTGCCAGCAGCGTAGATGGTAGCGGGGTGAGCACAGATACGCAGTATTTT	CASSVDGSGVSTDTQYF
TRBV5-1	-	TRBJ1-2	TRBD1	TGCGCCAGCAGCTCCTCAGGGACAGGGGCTTACTATGGCTACACCTTC	CASSSSGTGAYYGYTF
TRBV19	-	TRBJ1-5	TRBD1	TGTGCCAGTAGTATGGGGACAGGGCCTCAGCCCCAGCATTTT	CASSMGTGPQPQHF
TRBV27	-	TRBJ2-3	-	TGTGCCAGCAGGCGGGCAGATACGCAGTATTTT	CASRRADTQYF
TRBV10-2	-	TRBJ2-7	-	TGCGCCAGCAGTCGTGGGGGCGGTCGCTCCTACGAGCAGTACTTC	CASSRGGGRSYEQYF
TRBV5-6	once	TRBJ1-2	-	TGTGCCAGCAGCCCCTGGCTGGCAGGCTATGGCTACACCTTC	CASSPWLAGYGYTF
TRBV21-1	-	TRBJ2-7	-	TGTGCCAGCTCGGTTAGGGTTAGGGTTAGCGGGTACGAGCAGTACTTC	CASSVRVRVSGYEQYF
TRBV7-9	-	TRBJ2-1	-	TGTGCCAGCAGCTCCCCACCCGGGACGTCCGGAGGCAATGAGCAGTTCTTC	CASSSPPGTSGGNEQFF
TRBV5-6	-	TRBJ1-1	TRBD1	TGTGCCAGCAGCTTGGACAGGGGGCACACTGAAGCTTTCTTT	CASSLDRGHTEAFF
TRBV4-1	-	TRBJ1-1	-	TGCGCCAGCAGCCGAGGCGGCCCCATGAACACTGAAGCTTTCTTT	CASSRGGPMNTEAFF
TRBV5-4	-	TRBJ2-1	TRBD2	TGTGCCAGCAGCTTGGCCAGCGGGGACCGCTCCTACAATGAGCAGTTCTTC	CASSLASGDRSYNEQFF
TRBV6-1	-	TRBJ1-1	-	TGTGCCAGCACCCCGAACGACAGGTTCGCTGAAGCTTTCTTT	CASTPNDRFAEAFF
TRBV7-2	-	TRBJ2-7	TRBD2	TGTGCCAGCAGCTTGCCTGGCGGGAGGCCGGGCGAGCAGTACTTC	CASSLPGGRPGEQYF
TRBV6-4	-	TRBJ2-3	-	TGTGCCACTTACCCGGGAACCTCTAGCACAGATACGCAGTATTTT	CATYPGTSSTDTQYF
TRBV4-2	-	TRBJ1-2	-	TGTGCCAGCAGCGTAGCCGGACACCCGAACTATGGCTACACCTTC	CASSVAGHPNYGYTF
TRBV11-2	-	TRBJ2-7	-	TGTGCCAGCAGCTTAGGGGGGGACAGTACCTACGAGCAGTACTTC	CASSLGGDSTYEQYF
TRBV27	-	TRBJ2-7	-	TGTGCCAGCAGCGAGGGGGGTCTCGAGCAGTACTTC	CASSEGGLEQYF
TRBV5-1	-	TRBJ1-4	TRBD1	TGCGCCAGCAGCACAGGACAGGGGGGTGAAAAACTGTTTTTT	CASSTGQGGEKLFF
TRBV2	-	TRBJ2-7	-	TGTGCCAGCAGTGGTGACAGGATTCGCTACGAGCAGTACTTC	CASSGDRIRYEQYF
TRBV4-3	-	TRBJ2-6	-	TGCGCCAGCAGCCAACAGCAAAGGGGAGTGGTCAGCTCTGGGGCCAACGTCCTGACTTTC	CASSQQQRGVVSSGANVLTF
TRBV28	-	TRBJ1-4	TRBD1	TGTGCCAGCCAGGGGGTAGATGAAAAACTGTTTTTT	CASQGVDEKLFF